The 29 T cell receptor beta chains reported below all come from one sample, sequenced in a study of cytomegalovirus exposure and HLA in healthy donors. Both 60 Vbeta primers and 13 Jbeta primers went into the PCR. Libraries were prepared by immunoSEQ multiplex PCR; TCRdb keeps only in-frame clonotypes and omits some of them. The sample has 90,000 to 120,000 clones; approximately 70% are singletons. The specimen sequenced was PBMCs. The receptors here all came from a woman younger than 35 in good health and CMV-seropositive.

The chain carries TRBV6-5 and TRBJ1-1, with D possibly TRBD1 on 6 matching bases. Trimming pared 4 bases from V and 10 bases from J, leaving 19 bases between. The CDR3 length is 14 residues. Germline V gene sequence: CDR1 MNHEY, CDR2 SVGAGI. CDR3 nucleotide sequence: TGTGCCAGCAGTTCGGGCGGGGGCTACCCATCAGCTTTCTTT. Amino acid sequence: CASSSGGGYPSAFF.

V and J are TRBV6-5 and TRBJ2-7, with 7 bases lining up with TRBD1. The CDR3 is 14 residues long. V was clipped by 6 bases and J by 2 bases; unmatched bases: 7. Per germline, CDR1 MNHEY and CDR2 SVGAGI. The CDR3 spells CASRKGTVTYEQYF. In DNA form, the CDR3 reads TGTGCCAGCAGGAAAGGGACAGTAACCTACGAGCAGTACTTC.

This sequence joins TRBV11-3 and TRBJ2-1, with TRBD2 identical over 12 bases. The V segment lost 5 bases and the J segment 9 bases; nucleotides outside the gene matches: 11. The CDR3 is 16 amino acids. Germline V gene sequence: CDR1 SGHNT, CDR2 YENEEA. The CDR3 nucleotides are TGTGCCAGCAGCCTAGGCAGGACTAGCGGGATAGGTGAGCAGTTCTTC. It is translated as CASSLGRTSGIGEQFF. Full variable domain (outside the CDR3, taken from reference TRBV11-3 and TRBJ2-1): EAGVVQSPRYKIIEKKQPVAFWCNPISGHNTLYWYLQNLGQGPELLIRYENEEAVDDSQLPKDRFSAERLKGVDSTLKIQPAELGDSAVYLCASSLGRTSGIGEQFFGPGTRLTVL.

The gene calls are TRBV15 and TRBJ2-3; 7 nucleotides match TRBD2. This CDR3 is 15 amino acids long. V shed 2 bases, J shed 2 bases, and the junction held 4 bases outside the gene matches. Germline V gene lookup returns CDR1 LNHNV and CDR2 YYDKDF (reference sequence). The CDR3 bases are TGTGCCACCAGCAGACCGGGAGGTACCACAGATACGCAGTATTTT. Amino acid sequence: CATSRPGGTTDTQYF. Supplemented by reference TRBV15 and TRBJ2-3, the full variable domain reads DAMVIQNPRYQVTQFGKPVTLSCSQTLNHNVMYWYQQKSSQAPKLLFHYYDKDFNNEADTPDNFQSRRPNTSFCFLDIRSPGLGDTAMYLCATSRPGGTTDTQYFGPGTRLTVL.

The rearrangement links TRBV7-9 to TRBJ2-5, with 11 bases matching TRBD2. The CDR3 runs 15 residues. CDR1 and CDR2 (germline): SEHNR, FQNEAQ (reference sequence). The ends lost 4 bases at V and 5 bases at J; junction bases unmatched: 6. CDR3: CASSWTSGLQETQYF. Here the CDR3 DNA reads TGTGCCAGCAGCTGGACTAGCGGGCTCCAGGAGACCCAGTACTTC.

At least ten counts were recorded for this clone. The gene calls are TRBV28 and TRBJ2-7; no reliable D call. V lost 4 bases to trimming and J lost 3 bases, with 4 bases between them. This CDR3 has 11 amino acids. Germline-derived CDR1 and CDR2 are MDHEN and SYDVKM. This chain's CDR3 is CASSSYYEQYF. The CDR3 DNA reads TGTGCCAGCAGTTCTTACTACGAGCAGTACTTC.

The gene calls are TRBV27 and TRBJ1-3; D gene unclear. V was cut by 4 bases and J by 3 bases, with 10 bases left in between. The CDR3 sequence is 14 residues long. Per the germline V gene, CDR1 is MNHEY and CDR2 is SMNVEV (reference sequence). CDR3 in amino acids: CASSSPGRGNTIYF. In DNA form, the CDR3 reads TGTGCCAGCAGTTCTCCAGGCCGTGGAAACACCATATATTTT.

The chain combines TRBV2 with TRBJ2-3, with a weak D call TRBD2 (7 bases). The V and J ends lost 3 bases and 1 base respectively, with 11 bases between them. The CDR3 covers 15 residues. CDR1 is SNHLY and CDR2 is FYNNEI in the germline V gene. As DNA, the CDR3 is TGTGCCAGCAGTGACCCCGGGGGGCGCACAGATACGCAGTATTTT. Translating gives CASSDPGGRTDTQYF.

To note about this clone: A far larger clone is one base from this, pointing to a likely read error. The sample has other DNA sequences that encode this CDR3 too. V and J are TRBV6-1 and TRBJ2-7; a possible D gene is TRBD2 (6 bases). The germline CDR1 and CDR2 sequences are MNHNS and SASEGT. The CDR3 runs to 13 residues. This CDR3 is CASREGTDYEQYF. The DNA of the CDR3 is TGTGCCAGCAGGGAGGGGACGGACTACGAGCAGTACTTT.

Concerning this clone itself: This CDR3 fails to terminate in the conserved phenylalanine or tryptophan, so it likely reflects a read error. Because the CDR3's place on the DNA is in doubt, the DNA is left out and the CDR3 is given as listed by TCRdb. The chain carries TRBV6-5 and TRBJ1-1. The CDR3 has 13 residues if both end residues are counted. Germline CDR1 is MNHEY and CDR2 is SVGAGI. CDR3 residues: CASSYSRGRRLSI.

The chain links TRBV7-8 to TRBJ2-4; 12 bases agree with TRBD2. The J segment lost 0 bases and the V segment lost 3 bases, leaving 15 bases of the junction unmatched. This CDR3 contains 21 residues. Germline V gene sequence: CDR1 SGHVS, CDR2 FQNEAQ. As DNA, the CDR3 is TGTGCCAGCAGCTTTCCGAGGGAGACTAGCGGGAGTCCGCTAGCCAAAAACATTCAGTACTTC. Protein product: CASSFPRETSGSPLAKNIQYF. Full variable domain (rest looked up from reference TRBV7-8 and TRBJ2-4): GAGVSQSPRYKVAKRGQDVALRCDPISGHVSLFWYQQALGQGPEFLTYFQNEAQLDKSGLPSDRFFAERPEGSVSTLKIQRTQQEDSAVYLCASSFPRETSGSPLAKNIQYFGAGTRLSVL.

The CDR3, as DNA: TGTGCCAGCAGCGTAGGAGCAGGTTGGACCGGGGAGCTGTTTTTT. Encoded protein: CASSVGAGWTGELFF. The V call is TRBV9, the J call TRBJ2-2; D unresolved. Trimming cost V 0 bases and J 5 bases, with 11 bases left between them. The CDR3 totals 15 residues. The germline gives CDR1 SGDLS, CDR2 YYNGEE.

CDR3 sequence: CASSLQPVRGNTIYF. The DNA of the CDR3 is TGTGCCAGCAGCCTGCAACCCGTCAGGGGAAACACCATATATTTT. The gene calls are TRBV6-5 and TRBJ1-3; D gene unclear. The CDR3 is 15 amino acids. Deletions cut 6 bases from V and 4 bases from J, with 16 bases between. CDR1 MNHEY and CDR2 SVGAGI come from the germline V gene.

This clone was detected only once. This chain links TRBV7-2 with TRBJ2-7; D remains ambiguous. The V end lost 1 base, the J end lost 1 base, and 8 bases lay between the germline ends. Germline V CDR1 and CDR2: SGHTA, FQGNSA. The CDR3 extends over 14 amino acids. Here the CDR3 DNA reads TGTGCCAGCAGCTTAGGCACAGTTTCCTACGAGCAGTACTTC. It is translated as CASSLGTVSYEQYF.

This clone was observed a handful of times. This chain's CDR3 is CASSSLPLLSGRAYEQYF. The CDR3 DNA is TGTGCCAGCAGTTCTCTGCCCCTACTGAGCGGGAGGGCCTACGAGCAGTACTTC. The V gene is TRBV28, the J gene TRBJ2-7; 10 bases fit TRBD2. The CDR3 consists of 18 residues. V lost 4 bases to trimming and J lost 2 bases; unmatched junction nucleotides: 14. Per the germline V gene, CDR1 is MDHEN and CDR2 is SYDVKM.

The V and J genes are TRBV28 and TRBJ1-2, with 10 nucleotides matching TRBD1. V lost 1 base to trimming and J lost 5 bases; unmatched junction nucleotides: 4. This CDR3 contains 15 residues. Germline CDR1 and CDR2: MDHEN and SYDVKM. Written as DNA, the CDR3 is TGTGCCAGCAGTTTATATGGACAGGGGGAATATGGCTACACCTTC. Translating it yields CASSLYGQGEYGYTF.

The chain is built from TRBV28 and TRBJ1-5; 7 bases are a match to TRBD1. The CDR3 covers 15 residues. Germline CDR1 is MDHEN and CDR2 is SYDVKM. J gave up 1 base and V 5 bases, and 5 bases lay outside the gene matches. CDR3 bases: TGTGCCAGCAGTCCCGGGACAGTCAGCAATCAGCCCCAGCATTTT. Amino acids: CASSPGTVSNQPQHF.

The chain couples TRBV5-4 to TRBJ2-7, with D perhaps matching TRBD2 (6 bases). The V gene lost 3 bases and the J gene lost 3 bases, with 16 bases spanning the gap. Germline assignment: CDR1 SGHNT and CDR2 YYREEE (reference sequence). This CDR3 spans 15 amino acids. The CDR3 protein is CASSSPERGNYEQYF. The CDR3 region has the DNA TGTGCCAGCAGCTCCCCTGAACGGGGGAACTACGAGCAGTACTTC.

The chain has TRBV5-1 and TRBJ1-2; 7 bases align to TRBD1. CDR3 length equals 15 residues. Trimming took 0 bases from V and 4 from J; bases not matched to a gene: 6. CDR1 is SGHRS, CDR2 YFSETQ, per germline. CDR3 amino acids: CASSLARQGGYGYTF. The CDR3 nucleotides are TGCGCCAGCAGCTTGGCTCGACAGGGCGGCTATGGCTACACCTTC.

There are a few counts of this clone. This chain joins TRBV27 and TRBJ2-3, with TRBD2 as a possible D gene (5 bases). This CDR3 is 11 amino acids long. Deletions cut 8 bases from V and 9 bases from J, with 12 bases between. CDR1 is MNHEY, CDR2 SMNVEV, per germline (reference sequence). In DNA form, the CDR3 reads TGTGCCAGCCGATATGGAGGAACGCAGTATTTT. This translates into CASRYGGTQYF.

The CDR3 region is CAITPGTSGYNEQFF. CDR3 bases: TGTGCCATCACCCCGGGGACTAGCGGCTACAATGAGCAGTTCTTC. The rearrangement links TRBV10-3 to TRBJ2-1; the match to TRBD2 covers 11 bases. CDR1 and CDR2 (germline): ENHRY, SYGVKD. The CDR3 consists of 15 residues. Trimming cost V 7 bases and J 3 bases; bases outside gene matches: 5.

DNA of the CDR3: TGTGCCAGCAGCCTACTACAGGTCTACCCCCAGAATGAGCAGTTCTTC. This translates into CASSLLQVYPQNEQFF. The chain is built from TRBV7-2 and TRBJ2-1; perhaps TRBD1 as D (5 bases). Trimming took 5 bases from V and 7 from J, leaving 21 bases between them. Germline V lookup: CDR1 SGHTA, CDR2 FQGNSA. This CDR3 region has 16 residues.

The chain is built from TRBV10-3 and TRBJ2-3; TRBD1 matches 12 bases. The CDR3 runs 17 residues. With 6 bases clipped from V and 4 bases from J, the junction kept 11 bases outside the gene matches. Germline assignment: CDR1 ENHRY and CDR2 SYGVKD. CDR3 DNA sequence: TGTGCCATCAGACCTCCATCCGGGACAGGGGGCGCAGATACGCAGTATTTT. Protein sequence: CAIRPPSGTGGADTQYF.

The chain's CDR3 is CAWSELDRSSGNTIYF. For the CDR3, the DNA is TGTGCCTGGAGCGAGCTAGACAGGAGCTCTGGAAACACCATATATTTT. V gene TRBV30 combines with J gene TRBJ1-3, with D maybe TRBD1 (6 bases). The V gene's germline CDR1 is GTSNPN and CDR2 SVGIG (reference sequence). V was pared by 3 bases and J by 0 bases, with 15 bases between. This CDR3 spans 16 amino acids.

The chain employs TRBV19 and TRBJ1-3; D call uncertain. Trimming cost V 7 bases and J 5 bases, with 12 bases left between them. Germline CDR1 is LNHDA and CDR2 is SQIVND (reference sequence). The CDR3 loop spans 13 amino acids. DNA for the CDR3: TGTGCCAGTACAACACCAGGCCGAAACACCATATATTTT. As protein: CASTTPGRNTIYF.

This clone has only a few counts. The chain has TRBV7-8 and TRBJ1-3, with a tentative D call TRBD1 (5 bases). This CDR3 has 15 amino acids. Trimming removed 5 bases from V and 0 bases from J, with 11 bases in between. Germline assignment: CDR1 SGHVS and CDR2 FQNEAQ. In DNA, the CDR3 is TGTGCCAGCAGCCCCTACAGGAGCTCTGGAAACACCATATATTTT. Translated: CASSPYRSSGNTIYF.

The chain has TRBV11-2 and TRBJ2-7, with D perhaps matching TRBD2 (6 bases). V was clipped by 3 bases and J by 3 bases, with 12 bases between them. Germline loops: CDR1 SGHAT, CDR2 FQNNGV. The CDR3 has 14 residues. Written as DNA, the CDR3 is TGTGCCAGCAGCTTCGGGGGAAGTGGCTACGAGCAGTACTTC. Translated, it gives CASSFGGSGYEQYF.

In its sample, this clone was seen a few times. J is TRBJ1-1 and V is TRBV27, with 8 bases fitting TRBD1. CDR1 and CDR2 (germline): MNHEY, SMNVEV (reference sequence). V dropped 5 bases and J dropped 0; count of bases not matched to a gene: 2. CDR3 length: 14 residues. As DNA, the CDR3 is TGTGCCAGCAGTCCGACAGGGGTGAACACTGAAGCTTTCTTT. This gives the protein CASSPTGVNTEAFF.

The chain employs TRBV28 and TRBJ2-1, with D perhaps TRBD1 (6 bases). Trimming left V 5 bases short and J 2 bases short, with 13 bases between. The CDR3 totals 15 residues. Germline assignment: CDR1 MDHEN and CDR2 SYDVKM. CDR3 residues: CASSDSKGAYNEQFF. The CDR3 region has the DNA TGTGCCAGCAGTGACTCCAAGGGGGCCTACAATGAGCAGTTCTTC. Together with reference TRBV28 and TRBJ2-1, the CDR3 gives the full variable domain: DVKVTQSSRYLVKRTGEKVFLECVQDMDHENMFWYRQDPGLGLRLIYFSYDVKMKEKGDIPEGYSVSREKKERFSLILESASTNQTSMYLCASSDSKGAYNEQFFGPGTRLTVL.